These 8 T cell receptor beta chains share one sample of origin, sequenced in a study of shared clonotypes between healthy human individuals. Libraries were prepared by immunoSEQ multiplex PCR; TCRdb keeps only in-frame clonotypes and omits some of them. This sample carries roughly 1,100,000 clones, about 75% of them seen once, and the ten largest clones take approximately 1.5%. Sequencing was done on a sample of memory CD4+ T cells sorted from blood. Subset here: CD45RA-negative fraction. These TCRs come from a man between 18 and 35 years old in good health.

The rearrangement joins TRBV4-2 to TRBJ1-3; no clear D. CDR3 length equals 13 residues. The germline V gene encodes CDR1 LGHNA and CDR2 YNFKEQ. With 4 bases removed from V and 8 bases from J, the gap between germline ends came to 12 bases. The CDR3 nucleotides read TGTGCCAGCAGCCCTGACGGGCGGGACACCATATATTTT. Protein: CASSPDGRDTIYF.

The rearrangement uses TRBV5-6 and TRBJ1-5; D is unclear. The germline V and J ends were trimmed by 1 base and 3 bases, with 11 bases remaining between them. Looked up from germline, CDR1 is SGHDT and CDR2 is YYEEEE. This CDR3 comprises 15 residues. Written as DNA, the CDR3 is TGTGCCAGCAGCTTGATGGGATCTTACAATCAGCCCCAGCATTTT. Its protein product is CASSLMGSYNQPQHF.

This clone was observed a single time. This rearrangement joins TRBV11-2 to TRBJ2-1; 8 bases line up with TRBD2. CDR3 length: 17 residues. The germline V gene encodes CDR1 SGHAT and CDR2 FQNNGV. Losses at the gene ends were 5 bases for V and 7 bases for J; bases not matched to a gene: 16. The CDR3 here is CASSISRAGVYLNEQFF. Written as DNA, the CDR3 is TGTGCCAGCAGCATATCCAGAGCGGGAGTGTACCTTAATGAGCAGTTCTTC.

The chain recombines TRBV5-1 with TRBJ1-6, with no clear D. This CDR3 has 15 amino acids. Trimming removed 0 bases from V and 5 bases from J, with 9 bases in between. Per the germline V gene, CDR1 is SGHRS and CDR2 is YFSETQ. CDR3 sequence (DNA): TGCGCCAGCAGCTTGGAGGCACGGGATAATTCACCCCTCCACTTT. Residues: CASSLEARDNSPLHF.

This sequence joins TRBV28 and TRBJ2-7; 7 nucleotides line up with TRBD1. Germline loops: CDR1 MDHEN, CDR2 SYDVKM. V dropped 10 bases and J dropped 6; count of bases not matched to a gene: 12. The CDR3 totals 13 residues. The CDR3 region has the DNA TGTGCCACGAGGAGACAGGGTGGGGTCGAGCAGTACTTC. It translates to CATRRQGGVEQYF.

This clone was found a few times. The same CDR3 arises from other DNA sequences in this sample as well. The gene calls are TRBV7-2 and TRBJ2-2; D is possibly TRBD2 (5 bases). V lost 1 base to trimming and J lost 4 bases, with 7 bases between them. This CDR3 comprises 14 residues. Germline V gene sequence: CDR1 SGHTA, CDR2 FQGNSA. The CDR3 DNA sequence: TGTGCCAGCAGCTTAGTTGCGGGCACCGGGGAGCTGTTTTTT. Translated: CASSLVAGTGELFF.

Of note for this clone: The same CDR3 also results from other DNA sequences found in this sample. This chain uses TRBV20-1 with TRBJ1-1; D is uncertain. Looked up from germline, CDR1 is DFQATT and CDR2 is SNEGSKA (reference sequence). Trimming removed 2 bases from V and 0 bases from J, with 1 base in between. CDR3 size: 11 residues. CDR3 residues: CSARLNTEAFF. The CDR3, as DNA: TGCAGTGCTAGACTGAACACTGAAGCTTTCTTT.

This rearrangement joins TRBV2 to TRBJ1-4; TRBD1 agrees at 8 bases. J was trimmed by 4 bases and V by 7 bases; bases with no gene match: 8. The V gene's germline CDR1 is SNHLY and CDR2 FYNNEI. This CDR3 is built from 15 residues. The CDR3 sequence: CASTVLDRDNEKLFF. CDR3 coding DNA: TGTGCCAGCACAGTCCTGGACAGGGATAATGAAAAACTGTTTTTT.